Described below is a single T cell receptor (beta chain) sequence and its context. Its antigen remains undetermined. No base qualities exist here, and no much larger clone lies one base off it. The CDR3 covers 16 residues, taking in both the cysteine and the phenylalanine. Only CDR3 DNA is held: 48 bases, read in frame from base 1. The germline V gene encodes CDR1 ENHRY and CDR2 SYGVKD. V has 9 bases trimmed and J has 0 bases trimmed; junction bases matching no gene number 6. Healthy HIV-negative adults with no recently reported acute infections or vaccinations were included as donors. All donors were Caucasian adults living in Nashville, Tennessee, USA. CD4+ T cells were enriched by magnetic negative selection, after which naive cells were positively selected on CD45RA and the negative fraction was taken as the memory subset. Blood was obtained by leukapheresis, after which PBMCs were separated by Ficoll-Histopaque density gradient centrifugation and cryopreserved in liquid nitrogen vapor phase. Analytical flow cytometry was used to check the purity and quantity of each magnetically sorted T cell population. Genomic DNA was isolated from each sorted fraction and quantified by UV absorbance on a Nanodrop 2000c.

This sample was included in a study of shared clonotypes between healthy human individuals (dated by TCRdb to 2020 to 2022). Background on the whole study: A few men and two women, aged 18 to 49 years, made up the cohort. For each donor, CD4 naive and CD4 memory were each given three plates, CD8 naive was given two plates, and CD8 memory was given one plate. Blood TCR repertoires of four to six healthy adults were deeply sequenced to estimate repertoire size and the extent of clonotype sharing between individuals. To increase sequencing depth and limit assay-specific biases, TCR repertoire library preparation and sequencing were carried out by different laboratories using diverse techniques. Leukapheresis yielded between about 0.9 and 9.5 billion PBMCs per donor.

The study at large found these results: The small number of donors limited the genetic and exposure-history diversity represented. Approximately 4.8% of naive CD4, 3.5% of naive CD8, about 2.4% of memory CD4, and about 0.4% of memory CD8 clonotypes were shared across several donors. Estimated clonotype richness was generally larger for naive than for memory subsets. Sampling was restricted to blood, and TCR repertoires in tissues likely differ from the TCR repertoires found in blood. Higher generation probabilities were observed for clonotypes shared by all four sorted-subset donors than for non-shared clonotypes. Based on pairwise subsampling, the degree of clonotype sharing among donors was expected to be affected by sequencing depth. Even with the large sequencing depth, rarefaction of the sorted-subset datasets indicated that sequencing was incomplete.

TCR CDR3 regions were amplified from genomic DNA by multiplex PCR using the deep immunoSEQ assay. Extracted genomic DNA from each cell subset was distributed evenly across all wells of several immunoSEQ 96-well plates, and each plate was treated as a replicate. For sorted subsets, each replicate PCR was loaded with 200 ng genomic DNA, equivalent to 30,000 or so T cell genomes. Purified libraries were quantified with a Qubit 3.0 fluorometer, sized on a Bioanalyzer 2100, and re-quantified with the KAPA Library Quantification kit. A separate single-read 150-cycle Illumina NextSeq 550 flow cell was used to sequence each immunoSEQ 96-well plate. Concerning the study's data processing: Because the immunoSEQ output held only junctional sequences and lacked quality scores, the filtering could not match the filtering applied to full-length reads. To assign V/J genes and CDR3, sequences were annotated using PyIR, a Python wrapper for IgBLAST v1.9, with IMGT germline references. Reads with weak V/J assignments (E-value above 1e-6), missing CDR3, stop codons, out-of-frame junctions, or ambiguous translated residues were removed. V3J clonotypes were defined as sequences sharing the same inferred V gene, J gene, and CDR3 amino acid sequence. Percentage overlap between repertoires was calculated by dividing the number of shared unique clonotypes by the size of the smaller repertoire. Three approaches were used to assess repertoire richness: RTK rarefaction, the Chao1 estimator, and Recon v2.1 estimates of unobserved clonotypes. For all TCRbeta clonotypes obtained by the gDNA method from several donors, generation probabilities were computed with OLGA. Here the immuneACCESS table is served through TCRdb, limited to in-frame sequences with V and J called. Missing clones are a known gap in these copies; in checked studies unresolved V genes cover under half, and the rest lacks a known reason. D and trimming were read from the DNA, whereas the V and J calls and clone size are those reported in that table. Present in this sample are about 730,000 clones, approximately 72% of which were seen just once. The leading ten clones occupy about 1.7% of the sample.

The sequence is built from TRBV10-3 and TRBJ2-3; TRBD2 aligns with 13 central bases. The sequencing sample was made of memory CD4+ T cells sorted from blood. Interpreted using the paper, the cell subset or site label stands for: CD45RA-negative fraction. This clonotype originated in a woman under 40 in good health. This receptor has the CDR3 CAITGTSGNSTDTQYF. The bases read TGTGCCATAACCGGGACTAGCGGGAATAGCACAGATACGCAGTATTTT.